Following are 18 T cell receptor beta chains from one sample sequenced in a study of regulatory T cells in long-lasting Graves disease. In building TCR beta libraries, iRepertoire HTBI primers were used together with Arm-PCR of CDR3 regions. TCRdb ran MiXCR on the multiplex PCR reads and lists one entry per CDR3 protein. The sample shows 560,000 or so distinct CDR3 sequences, roughly 16% of them seen only once. Time point defined: newly diagnosed GD, antithyroid drugs for less than 3 months. With RNA extracted from PBMCs as input, the TCR library was made. The same sample was also studied in work on T cells in Graves' hyperthyroidism and ophthalmopathy.

Sample: peripheral blood mononuclear cells (PBMCs), taken at new diagnosis, from a patient treated with antithyroid drugs. Receptors originate from a man younger than 30 with Graves disease.

This clonotype was seen repeatedly, ten times or more. The chain recombines TRBV5-1 with TRBJ2-1; D unclear. The germline V gene encodes CDR1 SGHRS and CDR2 YFSETQ. V gave up 5 bases and J gave up 0 bases, with 15 bases separating them. This CDR3 has 16 amino acids. CDR3 sequence: CASSPDTASSYNEQFF. CDR3 coding DNA: TGCGCCAGCAGTCCCGACACGGCGAGCTCCTACAATGAGCAGTTCTTC.

V usage is TRBV4-2 and J usage is TRBJ1-5; no firm D call. The V end lost 1 base, the J end lost 3 bases, and 10 bases lay between the germline ends. Germline loops: CDR1 LGHNA, CDR2 YNFKEQ. The CDR3 covers 15 residues. The CDR3 is CASSQVPGSNQPQHF. In DNA, the CDR3 is TGTGCCAGCAGCCAAGTGCCCGGGTCCAATCAGCCCCAGCATTTT.

This clonotype was found many times. The CDR3 nucleotides are TGTGCCAGCGCCGGGGGGGGGAGAAGGGATGAGCAGTTCTTC. This encodes CASAGGGRRDEQFF. V and J are TRBV11-2 and TRBJ2-1; 8 bases are a match to TRBD2. The CDR3 is 14 amino acids. V shed 8 bases, J shed 8 bases, and the junction held 11 bases outside the gene matches. CDR1 and CDR2 from the germline V gene are SGHAT and FQNNGV.

Ten or more counts support this clonotype. CDR3 sequence reads: CSARLAGGPHTDTQYF. The DNA for the CDR3 is TGCAGTGCTAGACTAGCGGGAGGTCCACACACAGATACGCAGTATTTT. The chain carries TRBV20-1 and TRBJ2-3, with 11 positions matching TRBD2. The germline CDR1 and CDR2 sequences are DFQATT and SNEGSKA (reference sequence). Unmatched junction bases numbered 6, after V lost 2 bases and J lost 2 bases. The CDR3 has 16 residues.

This clonotype was recorded at least ten times. The chain employs TRBV10-3 and TRBJ2-3; 8 nucleotides agree with TRBD1. J was trimmed by 4 bases and V by 4 bases; bases with no gene match: 4. The CDR3 is 14 residues long. The germline gives CDR1 ENHRY, CDR2 SYGVKD. The CDR3 DNA sequence: TGTGCCATCAGTGTGGACAGGGCGGCAGATACGCAGTATTTT. It specifies CAISVDRAADTQYF.

The sample holds many counts of this clonotype. The rearrangement links TRBV2 to TRBJ1-1; D gene ambiguous. Germline V lookup: CDR1 SNHLY, CDR2 FYNNEI. The CDR3 contains 14 residues. Trimming pared 6 bases from V and 4 bases from J, leaving 15 bases between. The CDR3 coding sequence is TGTGCCAGCAGGGCCGACGGGCCAGGCACTGAAGCTTTCTTT. The encoded protein is CASRADGPGTEAFF.

The rearrangement uses TRBV10-2 and TRBJ1-4; 7 bases agree with TRBD1. The CDR3 has 17 amino acids. Per the germline V gene, CDR1 is WSHSY and CDR2 is SAAADI. V shed 6 bases and J 6 bases; nucleotides not matched to a gene: 16. CDR3 sequence (DNA): TGCGCCAGCAGCCCCGCCCGACAGGGACTGACGGATGAAAAACTGTTTTTT. This translates into CASSPARQGLTDEKLFF.

This clonotype was counted a few times. Here the CDR3 DNA reads TGTGCCAGCAGCTTCGGAATCGGATCCTATGGCTACACCTTC. The encoded protein is CASSFGIGSYGYTF. The V call is TRBV5-5, the J call TRBJ1-2; D is unresolved. Germline V gene data show CDR1 as SGHKS and CDR2 as YYEKEE (reference sequence). The CDR3 spans 14 residues. Trimming pared 2 bases from V and 4 bases from J, leaving 12 bases between.

This clonotype has only a few counts. The CDR3, as DNA: TGTGCCAGCAGACGCCTAGACGCTGAGCAGTTCTTC. It is translated as CASRRLDAEQFF. V gene TRBV2 combines with J gene TRBJ2-1; D is uncertain. CDR3 length: 12 amino acids. V lost 6 bases and J lost 9, with 12 bases in between. The germline V gene encodes CDR1 SNHLY and CDR2 FYNNEI.

This clonotype was picked up many times. This rearrangement joins TRBV11-3 to TRBJ1-1; D unclear. CDR1 SGHNT and CDR2 YENEEA come from the germline V gene. V lost 2 bases and J lost 1, with 8 bases in between. The CDR3 consists of 14 residues. CDR3 nucleotide sequence: TGTGCCAGCAGCTTATCCGCAGCGAACACTGAAGCTTTCTTT. Protein sequence: CASSLSAANTEAFF.

This clonotype was observed at least ten times. The chain carries TRBV7-9 and TRBJ1-1; unclear D gene. The V end lost 5 bases, the J end lost 8 bases, and 12 bases lay between the germline ends. CDR1 and CDR2 from the germline V gene are SEHNR and FQNEAQ (reference sequence). This CDR3 is built from 12 residues. This CDR3 is CASSESPQEAFF. The CDR3 nucleotides read TGTGCCAGCAGCGAATCGCCGCAGGAAGCTTTCTTT.

This clonotype appeared a few times. This chain connects TRBV20-1 to TRBJ2-1; maybe TRBD2 (6 bases). This CDR3 spans 15 amino acids. With 0 bases removed from V and 7 bases from J, the gap between germline ends came to 16 bases. Looked up from germline, CDR1 is DFQATT and CDR2 is SNEGSKA (reference sequence). The CDR3 coding sequence is TGCAGTGCTAGAGATCAGTCGGGAGTGGGTAATGAGCAGTTCTTC. This gives the protein CSARDQSGVGNEQFF.

This clonotype was detected ten times or more. The gene calls are TRBV12-3 or TRBV12-4 and TRBJ2-5, with D perhaps TRBD1 (6 bases). Trimming took 4 bases from V and 5 from J, leaving 14 bases between them. The CDR3 covers 14 residues. CDR3 sequence reads: CASSSKQGEETQYF. DNA of the CDR3: TGTGCCAGCAGTTCGAAACAGGGTGAGGAGACCCAGTACTTC.

The V and J genes are TRBV7-9 and TRBJ1-1, with D unresolved. Between the trimmed V and J ends, which lost 5 bases and 0 bases, there was a span of 19 bases. This CDR3 is built from 17 residues. Germline CDR1 SEHNR, CDR2 FQNEAQ (reference sequence). The CDR3 DNA sequence: TGTGCCAGCAGCCCGCTAACTCAGACCAGAATGAACACTGAAGCTTTCTTT. Encoded protein: CASSPLTQTRMNTEAFF.

This chain connects TRBV29-1 to TRBJ1-3; 7 bases fit TRBD1. After removal of 5 bases from V and 0 bases from J, the junction contained 4 bases not matched to a gene. The CDR3 totals 14 residues. Germline loops: CDR1 SQVTM, CDR2 ANQGSEA. CDR3 sequence reads: CSVTGQLSGNTIYF. CDR3 nucleotides: TGCAGCGTTACGGGACAGCTCTCTGGAAACACCATATATTTT.

This chain connects TRBV27 to TRBJ1-1, with 8 bases that match TRBD1. The germline gives CDR1 MNHEY, CDR2 SMNVEV (reference sequence). The V and J ends lost 5 bases and 4 bases, in that order; junction bases with no gene match: 3. This CDR3 has 13 amino acids. The CDR3 reads CASSSRGRTEAFF. The CDR3 nucleotides are TGTGCCAGCAGTAGCAGGGGGCGCACTGAAGCTTTCTTT.

The rearrangement uses TRBV7-3 and TRBJ2-1; D is perhaps TRBD2 (6 bases). The ends were cut back, 4 bases at V and 0 bases at J, with 19 bases in the middle. Germline values: CDR1 SGHTA, CDR2 FQGTGA. This CDR3 comprises 18 residues. The CDR3 DNA is TGTGCCAGCAGCTCCCTGTCGTGGGAGGCGAGCTCCTACAATGAGCAGTTCTTC. Its protein product is CASSSLSWEASSYNEQFF.

Many counts were recorded for this clonotype. The chain couples TRBV11-2 to TRBJ2-1; 8 bases line up with TRBD2. The CDR3 spans 22 residues. Germline CDR1 is SGHAT and CDR2 is FQNNGV. Trimming removed 4 bases from V and 0 bases from J; junction bases left unmatched: 23. CDR3 region: CASSSPGGPAGDPRGSYNEQFF. The CDR3 DNA sequence: TGTGCCAGCAGCTCCCCCGGAGGTCCAGCGGGAGATCCACGGGGCTCCTACAATGAGCAGTTCTTC.